This T cell receptor (beta chain) was obtained from a study of T cells in Graves' hyperthyroidism and ophthalmopathy. On the study more broadly: Peripheral blood samples were taken at initial diagnosis, prior to any treatment.

Researchers amplified the TCR beta CDR3 regions from RNA transcripts. A first-round RT-PCR of the TCR CDR3 used the HTBI primer set. TCRdb passed the multiplex PCR reads through MiXCR, listing each CDR3 protein once. The sample contains around 800,000 distinct CDR3 sequences, about 38% of which appear only once. This clonotype was seen many times. Uncontrolled infection, other autoimmune disease, pregnancy or lactation disqualified patients from enrolment. Germline CDR1 reads LNHNV; CDR2 reads YYDKDF (reference sequence). Trimming stripped 3 bases from V and 2 bases from J, with 11 bases between. The CDR3 sequence is 15 residues long.

The source is a man aged 18 to 29 with Graves' hyperthyroidism. Material for sequencing was blood. This chain connects TRBV15 to TRBJ1-3; maybe TRBD1 (5 bases). For the CDR3, the DNA is TGTGCCACCAGCAGGTTAGGGGCGGCTGGAAACACCATATATTTT. Amino acids: CATSRLGAAGNTIYF.